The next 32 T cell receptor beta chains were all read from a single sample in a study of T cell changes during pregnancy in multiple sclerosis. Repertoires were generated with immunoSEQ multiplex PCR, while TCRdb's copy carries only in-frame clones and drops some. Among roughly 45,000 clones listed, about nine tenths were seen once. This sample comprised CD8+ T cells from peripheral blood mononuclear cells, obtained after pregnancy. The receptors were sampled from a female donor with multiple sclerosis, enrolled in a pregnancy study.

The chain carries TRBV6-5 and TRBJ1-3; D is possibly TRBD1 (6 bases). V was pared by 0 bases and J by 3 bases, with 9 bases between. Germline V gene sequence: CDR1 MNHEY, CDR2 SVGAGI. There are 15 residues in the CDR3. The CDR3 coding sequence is TGTGCCAGCAGTTACTCGAGAGGGGGTGGAAACACCATATATTTT. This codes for CASSYSRGGGNTIYF.

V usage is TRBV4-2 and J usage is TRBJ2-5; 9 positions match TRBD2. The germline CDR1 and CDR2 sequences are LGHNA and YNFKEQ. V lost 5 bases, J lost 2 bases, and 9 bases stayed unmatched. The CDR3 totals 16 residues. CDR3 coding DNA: TGTGCCAGCAGCAGGTACAGCGGGGGGCCTCAAGAGACCCAGTACTTC. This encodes CASSRYSGGPQETQYF.

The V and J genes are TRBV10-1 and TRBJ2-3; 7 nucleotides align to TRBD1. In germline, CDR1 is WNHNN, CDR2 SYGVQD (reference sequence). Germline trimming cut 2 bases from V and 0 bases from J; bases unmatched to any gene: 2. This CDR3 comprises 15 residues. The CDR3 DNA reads TGCGCCAGCAGTGAGGACAGGGTCAGCACAGATACGCAGTATTTT. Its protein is CASSEDRVSTDTQYF.

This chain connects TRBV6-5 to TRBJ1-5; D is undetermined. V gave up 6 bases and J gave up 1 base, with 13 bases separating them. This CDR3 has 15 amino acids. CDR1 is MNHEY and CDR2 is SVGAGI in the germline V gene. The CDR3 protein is CASRPTGVSNQPQHF. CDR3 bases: TGTGCCAGCAGGCCTACGGGAGTGAGCAATCAGCCCCAGCATTTT.

Here the CDR3 reads CASSARDRASEQYF. The CDR3 bases are TGTGCCAGCAGCGCCCGGGACAGGGCTAGCGAGCAGTACTTC. The chain joins TRBV21-1 to TRBJ2-7; no DNA check was done on the table's D call, TRBD1. TRBV21-1 is listed as a pseudogene. The CDR3 has 14 residues.

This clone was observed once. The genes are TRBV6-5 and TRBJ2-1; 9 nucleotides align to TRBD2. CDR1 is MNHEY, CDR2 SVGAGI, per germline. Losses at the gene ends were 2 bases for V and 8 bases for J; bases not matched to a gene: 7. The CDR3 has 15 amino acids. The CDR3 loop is CASSYALAGGDEQFF. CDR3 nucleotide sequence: TGTGCCAGCAGTTACGCACTAGCGGGCGGGGATGAGCAGTTCTTC.

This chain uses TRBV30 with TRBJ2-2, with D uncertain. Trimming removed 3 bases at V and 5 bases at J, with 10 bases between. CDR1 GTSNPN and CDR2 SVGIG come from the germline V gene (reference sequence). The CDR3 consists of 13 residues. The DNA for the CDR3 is TGTGCCTGGAGGCCTTCCGGGACCGGGGAGCTGTTTTTT. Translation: CAWRPSGTGELFF. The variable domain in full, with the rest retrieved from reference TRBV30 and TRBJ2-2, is SQTIHQWPATLVQPVGSPLSLECTVEGTSNPNLYWYRQAAGRGLQLLFYSVGIGQISSEVPQNLSASRPQDRQFILSSKKLLLSDSGFYLCAWRPSGTGELFFGEGSRLTVL.

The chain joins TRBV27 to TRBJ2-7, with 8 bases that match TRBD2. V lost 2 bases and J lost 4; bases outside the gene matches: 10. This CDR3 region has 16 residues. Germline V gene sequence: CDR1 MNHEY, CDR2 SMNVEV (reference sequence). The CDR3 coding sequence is TGTGCCAGCAGTTTAAAGCTCCGGCGGGGGGTGTACGAGCAGTACTTC. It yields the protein CASSLKLRRGVYEQYF.

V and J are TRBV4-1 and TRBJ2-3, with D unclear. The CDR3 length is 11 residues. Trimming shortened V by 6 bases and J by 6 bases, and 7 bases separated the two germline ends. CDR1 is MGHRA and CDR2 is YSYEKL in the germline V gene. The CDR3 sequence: CASSPGDTQYF. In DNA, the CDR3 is TGCGCCAGCAGTCCAGGTGATACGCAGTATTTT.

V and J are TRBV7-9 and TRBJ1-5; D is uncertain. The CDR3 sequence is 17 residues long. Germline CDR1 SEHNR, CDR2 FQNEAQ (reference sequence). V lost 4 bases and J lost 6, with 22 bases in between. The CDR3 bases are TGTGCCAGCAGCTCGTCTGTGGGGATGAGAGGGCGTCAGCCCCAGCATTTT. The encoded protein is CASSSSVGMRGRQPQHF.

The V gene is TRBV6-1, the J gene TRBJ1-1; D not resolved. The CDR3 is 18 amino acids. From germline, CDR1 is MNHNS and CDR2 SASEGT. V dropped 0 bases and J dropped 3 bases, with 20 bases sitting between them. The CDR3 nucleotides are TGTGCCAGCAGTGAAGCGCTTTATCGGAGCCAGAAGTACACTGAAGCTTTCTTT. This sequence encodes CASSEALYRSQKYTEAFF.

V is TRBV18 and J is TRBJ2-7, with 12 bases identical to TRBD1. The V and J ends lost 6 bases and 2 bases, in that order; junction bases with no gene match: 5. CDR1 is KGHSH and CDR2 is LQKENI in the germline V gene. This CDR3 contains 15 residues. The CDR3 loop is CASSPGQGAPYEQYF. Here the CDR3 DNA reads TGTGCCAGCTCGCCGGGACAGGGGGCCCCCTACGAGCAGTACTTC.

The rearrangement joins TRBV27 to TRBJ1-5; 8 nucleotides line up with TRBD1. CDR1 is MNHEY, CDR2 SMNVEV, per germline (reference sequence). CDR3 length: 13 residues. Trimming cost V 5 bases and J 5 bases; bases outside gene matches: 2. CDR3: CASSTDRDQPQHF. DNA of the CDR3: TGTGCCAGCAGTACGGACAGGGATCAGCCCCAGCATTTT.

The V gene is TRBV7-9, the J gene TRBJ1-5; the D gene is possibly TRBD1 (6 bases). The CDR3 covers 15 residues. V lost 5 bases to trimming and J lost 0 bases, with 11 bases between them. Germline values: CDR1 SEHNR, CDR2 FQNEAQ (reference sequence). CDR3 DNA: TGTGCCAGCAGCGAACAGGGCGATAGCAATCAGCCCCAGCATTTT. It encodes CASSEQGDSNQPQHF.

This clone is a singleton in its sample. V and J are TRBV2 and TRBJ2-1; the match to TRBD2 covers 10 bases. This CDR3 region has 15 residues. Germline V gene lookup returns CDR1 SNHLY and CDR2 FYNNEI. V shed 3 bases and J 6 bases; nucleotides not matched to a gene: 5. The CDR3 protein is CASSEASGSANEQFF. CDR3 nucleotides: TGTGCCAGCAGTGAGGCTAGCGGGAGTGCCAATGAGCAGTTCTTC. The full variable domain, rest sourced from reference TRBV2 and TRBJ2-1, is EPEVTQTPSHQVTQMGQEVILRCVPISNHLYFYWYRQILGQKVEFLVSFYNNEISEKSEIFDDQFSVERPDGSNFTLKIRSTKLEDSAMYFCASSEASGSANEQFFGPGTRLTVL.

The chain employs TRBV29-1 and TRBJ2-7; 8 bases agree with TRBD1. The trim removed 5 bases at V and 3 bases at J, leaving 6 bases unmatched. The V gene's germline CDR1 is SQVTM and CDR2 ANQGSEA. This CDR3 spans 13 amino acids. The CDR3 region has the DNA TGCAGCGTTAGGACAGGGCAGGGCTACGAGCAGTACTTC. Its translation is CSVRTGQGYEQYF.

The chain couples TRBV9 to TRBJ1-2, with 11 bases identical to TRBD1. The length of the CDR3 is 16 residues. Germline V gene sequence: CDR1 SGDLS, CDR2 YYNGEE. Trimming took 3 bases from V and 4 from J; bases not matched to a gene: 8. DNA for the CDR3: TGTGCCAGCAGCGCCCCCGGGACAGGGGGTTCCTATGGCTACACCTTC. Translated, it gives CASSAPGTGGSYGYTF.

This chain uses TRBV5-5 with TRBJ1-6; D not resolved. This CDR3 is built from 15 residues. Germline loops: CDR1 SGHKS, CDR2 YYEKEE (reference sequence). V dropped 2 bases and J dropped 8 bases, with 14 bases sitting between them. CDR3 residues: CASSFEANWDSPLHF. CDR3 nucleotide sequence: TGTGCCAGCAGCTTTGAGGCAAATTGGGATTCACCCCTCCACTTT.

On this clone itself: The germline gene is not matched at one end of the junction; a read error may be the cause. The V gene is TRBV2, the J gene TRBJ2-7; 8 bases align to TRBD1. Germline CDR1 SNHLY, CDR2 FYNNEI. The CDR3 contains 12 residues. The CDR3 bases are TGTGCCAGCAGTTTTTCTTCGGACAGGGAAGACTTC. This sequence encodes CASSFSSDREDF.

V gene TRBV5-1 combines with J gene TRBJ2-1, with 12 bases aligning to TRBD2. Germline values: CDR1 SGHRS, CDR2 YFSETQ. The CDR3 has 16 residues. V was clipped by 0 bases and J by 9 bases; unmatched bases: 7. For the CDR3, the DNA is TGCGCCAGCAGCTTGGGACTAGCGGGGGCCGAGGGTGAGCAGTTCTTC. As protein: CASSLGLAGAEGEQFF.

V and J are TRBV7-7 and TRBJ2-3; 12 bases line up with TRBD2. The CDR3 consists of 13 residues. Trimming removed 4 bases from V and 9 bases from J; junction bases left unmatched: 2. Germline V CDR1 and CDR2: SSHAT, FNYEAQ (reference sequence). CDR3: CASSSTSGGTQYF. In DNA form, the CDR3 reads TGTGCCAGCAGCTCGACTAGCGGGGGAACGCAGTATTTT.

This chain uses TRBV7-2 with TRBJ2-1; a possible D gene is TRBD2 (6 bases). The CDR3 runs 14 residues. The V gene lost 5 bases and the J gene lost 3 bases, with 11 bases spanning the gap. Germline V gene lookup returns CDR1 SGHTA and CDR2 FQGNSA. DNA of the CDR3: TGTGCCAGCAGCACGGGACTTCTCTACAATGAGCAGTTCTTC. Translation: CASSTGLLYNEQFF.

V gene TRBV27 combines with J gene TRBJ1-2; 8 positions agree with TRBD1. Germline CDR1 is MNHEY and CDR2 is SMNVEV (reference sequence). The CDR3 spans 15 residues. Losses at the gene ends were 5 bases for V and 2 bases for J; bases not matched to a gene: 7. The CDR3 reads CASSPRQGTNYGYTF. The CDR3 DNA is TGTGCCAGCAGTCCACGACAGGGGACGAACTATGGCTACACCTTC.

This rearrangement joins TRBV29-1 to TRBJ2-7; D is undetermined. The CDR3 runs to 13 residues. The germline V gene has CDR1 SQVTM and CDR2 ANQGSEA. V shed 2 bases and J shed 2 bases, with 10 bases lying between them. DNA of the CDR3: TGCAGCGTTGAAAGCCCCAGGACCTACGAGCAGTACTTC. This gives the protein CSVESPRTYEQYF.

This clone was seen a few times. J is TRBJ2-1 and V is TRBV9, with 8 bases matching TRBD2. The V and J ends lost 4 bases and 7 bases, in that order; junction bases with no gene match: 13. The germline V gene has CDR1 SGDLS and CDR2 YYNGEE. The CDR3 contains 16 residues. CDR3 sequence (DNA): TGTGCCAGCAGCACGGGGGGGGCCATCTGGGGAAATGAGCAGTTCTTC. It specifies CASSTGGAIWGNEQFF.

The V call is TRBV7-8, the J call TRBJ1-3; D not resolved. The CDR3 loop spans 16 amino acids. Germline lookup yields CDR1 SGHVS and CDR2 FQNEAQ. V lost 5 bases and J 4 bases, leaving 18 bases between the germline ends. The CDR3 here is CASSLRGPGSGNTIYF. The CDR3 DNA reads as TGTGCCAGCAGCCTCCGGGGTCCCGGTTCCGGAAACACCATATATTTT.

The CDR3 DNA reads TGTGCCAGCAGAAACACCAGGGACATCTCCTACAATGAGCAGTTCTTC. It encodes CASRNTRDISYNEQFF. This chain links TRBV6-6 with TRBJ2-1; tentatively, D is TRBD1 (6 bases). Deletions cut 6 bases from V and 0 bases from J, with 15 bases between. CDR3 size: 16 residues. The germline V gene has CDR1 MNHNY and CDR2 SVGAGI (reference sequence).

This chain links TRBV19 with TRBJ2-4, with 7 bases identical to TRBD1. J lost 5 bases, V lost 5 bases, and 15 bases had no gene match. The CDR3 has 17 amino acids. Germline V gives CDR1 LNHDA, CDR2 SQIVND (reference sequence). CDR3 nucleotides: TGTGCCAGTAGTCTACCTAGGGGACAGATTAAGGAAAACATTCAGTACTTC. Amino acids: CASSLPRGQIKENIQYF. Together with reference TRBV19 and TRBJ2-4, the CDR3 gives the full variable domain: DGGITQSPKYLFRKEGQNVTLSCEQNLNHDAMYWYRQDPGQGLRLIYYSQIVNDFQKGDIAEGYSVSREKKESFPLTVTSAQKNPTAFYLCASSLPRGQIKENIQYFGAGTRLSVL.

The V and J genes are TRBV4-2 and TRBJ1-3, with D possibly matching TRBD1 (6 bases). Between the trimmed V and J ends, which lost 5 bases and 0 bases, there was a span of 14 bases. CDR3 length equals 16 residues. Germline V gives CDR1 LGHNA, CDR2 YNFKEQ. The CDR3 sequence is CASSAQGPSSGNTIYF. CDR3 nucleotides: TGTGCCAGCAGCGCACAGGGACCTTCCTCTGGAAACACCATATATTTT.

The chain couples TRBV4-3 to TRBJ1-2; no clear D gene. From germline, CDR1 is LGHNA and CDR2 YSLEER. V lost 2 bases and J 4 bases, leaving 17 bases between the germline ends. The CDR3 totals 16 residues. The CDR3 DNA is TGCGCCAGCAGCCAATCGAATCACGGGTTTGGCTATGGCTACACCTTC. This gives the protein CASSQSNHGFGYGYTF.

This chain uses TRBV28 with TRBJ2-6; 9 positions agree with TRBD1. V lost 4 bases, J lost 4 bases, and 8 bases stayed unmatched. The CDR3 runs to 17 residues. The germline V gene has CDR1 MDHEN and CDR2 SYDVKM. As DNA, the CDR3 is TGTGCCAGCAGTTATACAGGGGGCGGCTTCGGGGCCAACGTCCTGACTTTC. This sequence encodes CASSYTGGGFGANVLTF.

CDR3 amino acids: CASSLATGQNTEAFF. The CDR3 DNA sequence: TGTGCCAGCAGCTTAGCTACCGGACAGAACACTGAAGCTTTCTTT. The genes are TRBV7-9 and TRBJ1-1; tentatively, D is TRBD1 (5 bases). Germline lookup yields CDR1 SEHNR and CDR2 FQNEAQ (reference sequence). This CDR3 comprises 15 residues. Trimming pared 0 bases from V and 1 base from J, leaving 9 bases between.